Below are 30 T cell receptor beta chains sequenced from a single sample in a study of T cell clonality in common variable immunodeficiency. Notes on the study in general: Common variable immunodeficiency TCR beta sequences reportedly had fewer deletions and N-nucleotide insertions.

The antigens for these receptors are not known. Clones were read by immunoSEQ multiplex PCR, and TCRdb kept only the in-frame ones, dropping some. In total the sample includes 28,000 or so clones, none of them seen once. Sequencing input: peripheral blood mononuclear cells. These receptors were collected from a human donor with common variable immunodeficiency.

This clone was seen only a few times. The CDR3 goes on 3 residues after the read ends, and that part is filled in from the germline J gene. The chain joins TRBV6-2 or TRBV6-3 to TRBJ1-5; weak D call: TRBD1 (5 bases). Germline V gene lookup returns CDR1 MNHEY and CDR2 SVGEGT. V dropped 4 bases and J dropped 5 bases, with 21 bases sitting between them. This CDR3 has 17 amino acids. The CDR3 DNA, read in part, is TGTGCCAGCAGTTCCATCACGAATGACAGAAAACATCAGCCC. It translates to CASSSITNDRKHQP. The complete CDR3 protein is CASSSITNDRKHQPQHF.

There are a few counts of this clone. The sequence runs out 3 residues before the end of the CDR3; the remainder is reconstructed from the germline J gene. The J gene is TRBJ1-5, the V gene TRBV29-1, with D perhaps matching TRBD1 (6 bases). Germline lookup yields CDR1 SQVTM and CDR2 ANQGSEA. Trimming removed 6 bases from V and 4 bases from J, with 13 bases in between. The CDR3 contains 13 residues. This CDR3 is CSVTGGPNQPQHF. The sequenced part of the CDR3 DNA is TGCAGCGTGACGGGGGGGCCTAATCAGCCC.

This clone was counted many times. The CDR3 reads CASRPGQGRHEQYF. The CDR3 DNA, read in part, is TGCGCCAGTCGTCCGGGACAGGGGAGACACGAG. The chain links TRBV5-1 to TRBJ2-7, with 10 bases aligning to TRBD1. The CDR3 end lies 3 residues beyond the end of the read and is filled in from the germline J gene. This CDR3 contains 14 residues. J lost 5 bases, V lost 8 bases, and 10 bases had no gene match. Germline CDR1 is SGHRS and CDR2 is YFSETQ.

This clone was picked up many times. The read halts 3 residues ahead of the CDR3 end, with the missing end drawn from the germline J gene. This chain uses TRBV11-1 with TRBJ2-1; 9 positions match TRBD1. CDR3 length equals 15 residues. With V trimmed by 5 bases and J by 6 bases, 8 bases remained unmatched. In germline, CDR1 is SGHAT, CDR2 FQDESV (reference sequence). Partial CDR3 DNA: TGTGCCAGCAGCGCCAACAGGGGGCTCGGCAATGAG. Translated: CASSANRGLGNE. The CDR3 in full is CASSANRGLGNEQFF.

This clone was detected many times. This CDR3 is CASSPRAGTEAFF. The part of the CDR3 DNA that was read is TGTGCCAGCAGCCCACGTGCGGGGACTGAA. The chain employs TRBV7-6 and TRBJ1-1; D gene unclear. The missing CDR3 end, 3 residues past where the read stops, is filled in from the germline J gene. Trimming removed 5 bases at V and 5 bases at J, with 12 bases between. The CDR3 is 13 residues long. Germline V gene data show CDR1 as SGHVS and CDR2 as FNYEAQ.

This clone was seen at least ten times. The sequenced fragment ends 3 residues before the CDR3 boundary, so the rest is inferred from the germline J gene. The chain has TRBV7-9 and TRBJ1-4; no definite D call. V was clipped by 3 bases and J by 4 bases, with 6 bases between them. Looked up from germline, CDR1 is SEHNR and CDR2 is FQNEAQ (reference sequence). The CDR3 consists of 13 residues. CDR3 amino acids: CASSFRGNEKLFF. Incomplete CDR3 DNA: TGTGCCAGCAGCTTTCGCGGTAATGAAAAA.

To note about this clone: The read halts 3 residues ahead of the CDR3 end, with the missing end drawn from the germline J gene. V is TRBV5-6 and J is TRBJ2-7; 9 positions agree with TRBD1. The CDR3 runs 14 residues. V shed 0 bases, J shed 3 bases, and the junction held 1 base outside the gene matches. Germline V CDR1 and CDR2: SGHDT, YYEEEE. The sequenced CDR3 bases are TGTGCCAGCAGCTTGGTGGACAGGGGCTACGAG. Protein product: CASSLVDRGYE. The entire CDR3 protein reads CASSLVDRGYEQYF.

CDR3 sequence: CASSAGTLSEQYF. The CDR3 DNA, read in part, is TGTGCCAGCAGCGCCGGGACACTCAGCGAG. The V and J genes are TRBV11-2 and TRBJ2-7; D possibly corresponds to TRBD1 (6 bases). Sequencing ends 3 residues short of the CDR3 end; the germline J gene provides the rest. The CDR3 totals 13 residues. V shed 5 bases and J shed 6 bases, with 14 bases lying between them. Germline V gene data show CDR1 as SGHAT and CDR2 as FQNNGV.

This clone was observed at least ten times. Sequencing ends 3 residues short of the CDR3 end; the germline J gene provides the rest. This chain links TRBV5-6 with TRBJ1-1; TRBD1 is a possible D gene (6 bases). CDR3 length equals 15 residues. Per germline, CDR1 SGHDT and CDR2 YYEEEE. The V end was cut by 0 bases, the J end by 0 bases, with 9 bases between. Here the CDR3 reads CASSLGQVMNTEAFF. Incomplete CDR3 DNA: TGTGCCAGCAGCTTGGGACAGGTCATGAACACTGAA.

Concerning this clone itself: The sequenced fragment ends 3 residues before the CDR3 boundary, so the rest is inferred from the germline J gene. The chain joins TRBV7-9 to TRBJ1-4; 9 bases line up with TRBD1. This CDR3 spans 14 amino acids. Germline V gene sequence: CDR1 SEHNR, CDR2 FQNEAQ (reference sequence). V was clipped by 5 bases and J by 8 bases; unmatched bases: 6. The CDR3 DNA, read in part, is TGTGCCAGCAGCGAGGGACAGGGTGGCGAAAAA. Protein product: CASSEGQGGEK. The entire CDR3 reads CASSEGQGGEKLFF.

This clone was recorded many times. The read gets to within 3 residues of the CDR3 end, and the germline J gene fills in the rest. Other DNA sequences in this specimen translate into the identical CDR3. The chain couples TRBV7-3 to TRBJ2-1; D is uncertain. CDR1 is SGHTA and CDR2 is FQGTGA in the germline V gene. Deletions cut 5 bases from V and 6 bases from J, with 11 bases between. The CDR3 has 13 amino acids. CDR3 residues: CASSRAVGNEQFF. The CDR3 bases that were read are TGTGCCAGCAGCCGCGCGGTTGGCAATGAG.

This clone appeared many times. The read falls 3 residues short of the CDR3 end, and the missing part is taken from the germline J gene. This chain joins TRBV2 and TRBJ2-3; TRBD2 matches at 13 bases. This CDR3 contains 15 residues. Germline V lookup: CDR1 SNHLY, CDR2 FYNNEI. V lost 6 bases to trimming and J lost 4 bases; unmatched junction nucleotides: 4. CDR3: CASRAGLAGADTQYF. The DNA read from the CDR3 is TGTGCCAGCAGAGCTGGACTAGCGGGAGCAGATACG.

This clone was observed many times. With the read ending 3 residues before the CDR3 end, the germline J gene is used to fill in that end. J is TRBJ2-1 and V is TRBV7-6, with a tentative D call TRBD1 (6 bases). The germline gives CDR1 SGHVS, CDR2 FNYEAQ. This CDR3 comprises 17 residues. V dropped 0 bases and J dropped 4 bases, with 16 bases sitting between them. The sequenced part of the CDR3 DNA is TGTGCCAGCAGCTTAGCGGGGGACATGGGGCTTTACAATGAG. Protein product: CASSLAGDMGLYNE. The entire CDR3 sequence reads CASSLAGDMGLYNEQFF. Looking up the rest from reference TRBV7-6 and TRBJ2-1 gives the full variable domain: GAGVSQSPRYKVTKRGQDVALRCDPISGHVSLYWYRQALGQGPEFLTYFNYEAQQDKSGLPNDRFSAERPEGSISTLTIQRTEQRDSAMYRCASSLAGDMGLYNEQFFGPGTRLTVL.

This clone appeared a few times. Read coverage stops 3 residues before the CDR3 terminus; the germline J gene supplies the remainder. The V call is TRBV7-2, the J call TRBJ2-1; TRBD2 agrees at 7 bases. Losses at the gene ends were 6 bases for V and 4 bases for J; bases not matched to a gene: 9. From germline, CDR1 is SGHTA and CDR2 FQGNSA. This CDR3 spans 15 amino acids. The DNA read from the CDR3 is TGTGCCAGCAGTTCGAAAGGACTAGTATACAATGAG. Translating gives CASSSKGLVYNE. The whole CDR3 region reads CASSSKGLVYNEQFF.

This clone came up many times. The read finishes 3 residues shy of the CDR3 end, and the germline J gene is used to complete it. This rearrangement joins TRBV5-1 to TRBJ2-5; 7 bases align to TRBD2. Germline V lookup: CDR1 SGHRS, CDR2 YFSETQ. Trimming cost V 1 base and J 7 bases; bases outside gene matches: 10. This CDR3 has 15 amino acids. This chain's CDR3 is CASSLLGGPSGTQYF. The CDR3 DNA, read in part, is TGCGCCAGCAGCTTGTTGGGAGGGCCGAGCGGGACC.

For this clone: The read finishes 3 residues shy of the CDR3 end, and the germline J gene is used to complete it. This chain links TRBV5-1 with TRBJ2-7; 8 nucleotides line up with TRBD1. V trimming: 0 bases; J trimming: 6 bases; junction bases outside the gene matches: 8. Germline CDR1 reads SGHRS; CDR2 reads YFSETQ. This CDR3 spans 15 amino acids. The CDR3 protein is CASSLAPGQAGEQYF. The covered CDR3 bases are TGCGCCAGCAGCTTGGCCCCGGGACAGGCGGGCGAG. Full variable domain (remainder filled in from reference TRBV5-1 and TRBJ2-7): KAGVTQTPRYLIKTRGQQVTLSCSPISGHRSVSWYQQTPGQGLQFLFEYFSETQRNKGNFPGRFSGRQFSNSRSEMNVSTLELGDSALYLCASSLAPGQAGEQYFGPGTRLTVT.

The table lists this clone with many counts. The read ends 3 residues shy of where the CDR3 ends; the end is completed using the germline J gene. V and J are TRBV7-4 and TRBJ2-4; 7 nucleotides align to TRBD1. Germline assignment: CDR1 SGHVT and CDR2 SQSDAQ. The CDR3 is made up of 17 amino acids. V was clipped by 5 bases and J by 0 bases; unmatched bases: 10. The CDR3: CASSTPGQKIAKNIQYF. The CDR3 bases that were read are TGTGCCAGCAGCACCCCGGGACAGAAAATAGCCAAAAACATT.

This clone was seen at least ten times. The CDR3 end falls 3 residues outside the read, so it is completed with the germline J gene. This rearrangement joins TRBV2 to TRBJ2-1; 10 bases fit TRBD1. J gave up 4 bases and V 4 bases, and 4 bases lay outside the gene matches. The CDR3 has 15 amino acids. Looked up from germline, CDR1 is SNHLY and CDR2 is FYNNEI. The covered CDR3 bases are TGTGCCAGCAGTGGGACAGGGGGAATATACAATGAG. Protein sequence: CASSGTGGIYNE. The entire CDR3 reads CASSGTGGIYNEQFF.

CDR3 bases read: TGTGCCAGTAGGAGGACAGGGCCTACCTACGAG. Its protein is CASRRTGPTYE. The full CDR3 protein reads CASRRTGPTYEQYF. The chain uses TRBV19 and TRBJ2-7; 8 positions agree with TRBD1. The observed sequence ends 3 residues before the CDR3 terminus, with the missing tail filled in from the germline J gene. Germline V CDR1 and CDR2: LNHDA, SQIVND (reference sequence). The CDR3 length is 14 residues. The junction had 6 bases not matched to a gene; V was cut back by 6 bases and J by 2 bases.

This clone was detected many times. The read terminates 3 residues before the CDR3 end, so the remaining end is supplied by the germline J gene. The chain carries TRBV29-1 and TRBJ1-1, with TRBD1 as a possible D gene (5 bases). The CDR3 consists of 15 residues. V lost 3 bases and J lost 2, with 16 bases in between. The germline CDR1 and CDR2 sequences are SQVTM and ANQGSEA. The CDR3 DNA, read in part, is TGCAGCGTTGACCCCGCCCGGGGGACCAACACTGAA. It is translated as CSVDPARGTNTE. The full CDR3 reads CSVDPARGTNTEAFF.

This clone has a count of ten or more. The CDR3 is cut off 3 residues early in the read; its end comes from the germline J gene. This rearrangement joins TRBV10-3 to TRBJ1-1; D remains unclear. The CDR3 extends over 15 amino acids. Per the germline V gene, CDR1 is ENHRY and CDR2 is SYGVKD. V was trimmed by 0 bases and J by 1 base, leaving 9 bases between them. The CDR3 reads CAISESGQANTEAFF. CDR3 DNA (partial): TGTGCCATCAGTGAGTCAGGTCAGGCGAACACTGAA.

This clone was counted at least ten times. The read terminates 3 residues ahead of where the CDR3 ends, so the germline J gene completes it. J is TRBJ2-1 and V is TRBV5-1, with D possibly TRBD1 on 6 matching bases. V dropped 4 bases and J dropped 7 bases, with 21 bases sitting between them. This CDR3 comprises 16 residues. Germline CDR1 SGHRS, CDR2 YFSETQ. CDR3 in amino acids: CASSRAAGEVRNEQFF. The covered CDR3 bases are TGCGCCAGCAGCCGAGCGGCAGGGGAAGTTAGGAATGAG.

This clone occurred many times. Read coverage stops 3 residues before the CDR3 terminus; the germline J gene supplies the remainder. The rearrangement links TRBV7-3 to TRBJ1-1; no reliable D call. Germline loops: CDR1 SGHTA, CDR2 FQGTGA. The CDR3 has 14 residues. V was pared by 2 bases and J by 1 base, with 8 bases between. The sequenced part of the CDR3 DNA is TGTGCCAGCAGCTTATATCCGGGGAACACTGAA. It is translated as CASSLYPGNTE. The whole CDR3 reads CASSLYPGNTEAFF.

This clone has ten or more counts. Coverage ceases 3 residues before the CDR3 finishes, and the germline J gene fills in the end. The V gene is TRBV19, the J gene TRBJ2-4, with D possibly called TRBD1 or TRBD2 (5 bases each). V lost 6 bases, J lost 1 base, and 10 bases lay in between. The V gene's germline CDR1 is LNHDA and CDR2 SQIVND (reference sequence). The CDR3 is 14 residues long. The part of the CDR3 DNA that was read is TGTGCCAGTAGACCGAGGGGCGCCAAAAACATT. Its translation: CASRPRGAKNI. The complete CDR3 protein is CASRPRGAKNIQYF.

This clone was recorded many times. The read stops 3 residues short of the end of the CDR3; the missing end is completed from the germline J gene. The chain carries TRBV5-6 and TRBJ2-7; TRBD2 agrees at 11 bases. The CDR3 spans 13 residues. Losses at the gene ends were 4 bases for V and 4 bases for J; bases not matched to a gene: 1. Germline CDR1 reads SGHDT; CDR2 reads YYEEEE. Here the CDR3 reads CASSRTSGYEQYF. CDR3 DNA, as far as it was read: TGTGCCAGCAGCAGGACTAGCGGGTACGAG. The variable domain in full, with the rest retrieved from reference TRBV5-6 and TRBJ2-7, is DAGVTQSPTHLIKTRGQQVTLRCSPKSGHDTVSWYQQALGQGPQFIFQYYEEEERQRGNFPDRFSGHQFPNYSSELNVNALLLGDSALYLCASSRTSGYEQYFGPGTRLTVT.

This clone was detected ten times or more. The missing CDR3 end, 3 residues past where the read stops, is filled in from the germline J gene. J is TRBJ2-1 and V is TRBV5-1; 7 bases fit TRBD1. J gave up 5 bases and V 2 bases, and 7 bases lay outside the gene matches. CDR3 length equals 15 residues. Germline V CDR1 and CDR2: SGHRS, YFSETQ. The sequenced CDR3 bases are TGCGCCAGCAGCTTCTTCGGGACAGATCACAATGAG. Its protein is CASSFFGTDHNE. The entire CDR3 sequence reads CASSFFGTDHNEQFF.

This clone was seen more than once but under ten times. Coverage ceases 3 residues before the CDR3 finishes, and the germline J gene fills in the end. The genes are TRBV7-2 and TRBJ2-7, with 8 bases lining up with TRBD2. Per the germline V gene, CDR1 is SGHTA and CDR2 is FQGNSA. Trimming removed 5 bases from V and 5 bases from J; junction bases left unmatched: 11. This CDR3 is built from 15 residues. CDR3 amino acids: CASSPVTGGPHEQYF. The part of the CDR3 DNA that was read is TGTGCCAGCAGCCCCGTAACGGGGGGGCCCCACGAG.

This clone was recorded many times. The read falls 3 residues short of the CDR3 end, and the missing part is taken from the germline J gene. This chain links TRBV19 with TRBJ1-5, with 8 bases matching TRBD1. V shed 2 bases and J 2 bases; nucleotides not matched to a gene: 8. CDR3 length equals 17 residues. The germline CDR1 and CDR2 sequences are LNHDA and SQIVND (reference sequence). Incomplete CDR3 DNA: TGTGCCAGTAGTATACCCGGACAGGGCGTGGGCAATCAGCCC. Translation: CASSIPGQGVGNQP. In full, the CDR3 reads CASSIPGQGVGNQPQHF.

In its sample, this clone was seen a few times. Read data end 3 residues before the CDR3 end; the end is taken from the germline J gene. The V gene is TRBV7-8, the J gene TRBJ2-3; a weak D match, TRBD2 (6 bases). The length of the CDR3 is 14 residues. Trimming stripped 3 bases from V and 5 bases from J, with 12 bases between. CDR1 is SGHVS and CDR2 is FQNEAQ in the germline V gene. The sequenced part of the CDR3 DNA is TGTGCCAGCAGCTTTTATAGCGGAATAGATACG. Protein: CASSFYSGIDT. The whole CDR3 region reads CASSFYSGIDTQYF.

At least ten counts were recorded for this clone. The CDR3 extends 3 residues past the end of the read, so its final part is completed from the germline J gene. This chain links TRBV18 with TRBJ2-7; a weak D match, TRBD2 (6 bases). Germline CDR1 is KGHSH and CDR2 is LQKENI. Between the trimmed V and J ends, which lost 2 bases and 6 bases, there was a span of 17 bases. There are 15 residues in the CDR3. The sequenced part of the CDR3 DNA is TGTGCCAGCTCACCAACGGGACTCCCGGGAGCCGAG. This codes for CASSPTGLPGAE. Given in full, the CDR3 is CASSPTGLPGAEQYF.